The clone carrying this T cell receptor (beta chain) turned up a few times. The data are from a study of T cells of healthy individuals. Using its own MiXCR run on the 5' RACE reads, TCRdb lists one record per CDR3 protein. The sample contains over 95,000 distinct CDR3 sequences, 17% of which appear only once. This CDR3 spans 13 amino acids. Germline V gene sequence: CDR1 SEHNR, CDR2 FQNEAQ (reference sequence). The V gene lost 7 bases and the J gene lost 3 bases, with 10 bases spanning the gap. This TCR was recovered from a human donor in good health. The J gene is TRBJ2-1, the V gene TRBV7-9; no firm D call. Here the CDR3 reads CASNLMGYNEQFF. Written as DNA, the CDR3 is TGTGCCAGCAACCTTATGGGCTACAATGAGCAGTTCTTC.